This T cell receptor beta chain was recorded in a study of blood T cell repertoires in COVID-19. V shed 5 bases and J 8 bases; nucleotides not matched to a gene: 14. Germline V lookup: CDR1 SEHNR, CDR2 FQNEAQ (reference sequence). The CDR3 totals 15 residues. Profiling relied on immunoSEQ multiplex PCR, and the TCRdb table lists in-frame clones only, not all of them. The table has 200,000 to 250,000 clones, around four fifths seen once. The TCR originated in a woman aged 80 or older with COVID-19, enrolled during active disease. This chain uses TRBV7-9 with TRBJ1-2; TRBD1 matches at 7 bases. Sample: peripheral blood. The CDR3 nucleotides read TGTGCCAGCAGCACCTCTACTATAGGGGGCTGGGGCTACACCTTC. This encodes CASSTSTIGGWGYTF.